This TCR beta chain appears in the sequencing data of a study of PD-L1 blockade in urothelial cancer. Study summary: Atezolizumab was started by patients in 2014 at 1,200 mg intravenously every 3 weeks.

Time point in this sample: pretreatment peripheral blood. Libraries were prepared by immunoSEQ multiplex PCR; TCRdb keeps only in-frame clonotypes and omits some of them. The table includes 70,000 to 100,000 clones, 80% to 85% detected once. The source of this sequence is a man aged 55 to 70 with urothelial cancer. This material consisted of PBMCs, taken around atezolizumab (anti-PD-L1) treatment.

The CDR3 region has the DNA TGTGCCAGCAGCTCAGGGACAGGGGGAATAGATACGCAGTATTTT. It codes for CASSSGTGGIDTQYF. The chain couples TRBV9 to TRBJ2-3, with 11 bases fitting TRBD1. The ends lost 4 bases at V and 5 bases at J; junction bases unmatched: 6. CDR3 length equals 15 residues. CDR1 is SGDLS and CDR2 is YYNGEE in the germline V gene.